This TCR beta chain was profiled in a study of control samples from healthy donors and cancer patients. Produced via immunoSEQ multiplex PCR; TCRdb's table is partial and in-frame only. The table includes under 450,000 clones, over 75% detected once. Germline loops: CDR1 KGHSH, CDR2 LQKENI. The CDR3 is 14 residues long. V gave up 6 bases and J gave up 1 base, with 13 bases separating them. The sequence was obtained from a man in his forties with head and neck cancer. The specimen was PBMCs. V usage is TRBV18 and J usage is TRBJ2-7; D assignment may be TRBD1 or TRBD2 (5 bases each). Here the CDR3 reads CASSTSGTSYEQYF. For the CDR3, the DNA is TGTGCCAGCTCTACGTCAGGGACGTCCTACGAGCAGTACTTC.